Below, 5 T cell receptor beta chains from the same sample are listed, as sequenced in a study of cytomegalovirus exposure and HLA in healthy donors. The PCR was carried out with 60 Vbeta primers and 13 Jbeta primers. The repertoire was sequenced with immunoSEQ multiplex PCR; TCRdb's copy has only in-frame clones and lacks some. Its table lists 130,000 or so clones. Sequencing was performed on PBMCs. Source of these receptors: a woman aged 18-29 years in good health and CMV-seronegative.

The chain uses TRBV20-1 and TRBJ2-5, with D perhaps TRBD1 (7 bases). The length of the CDR3 is 11 residues. CDR1 and CDR2 from the germline V gene are DFQATT and SNEGSKA (reference sequence). Trimming shortened V by 7 bases and J by 11 bases, and 17 bases separated the two germline ends. CDR3 DNA sequence: TGCAGTGTCGGACAGGCAAGCGGGCAGTACTTC. Amino acid sequence: CSVGQASGQYF.

The V gene is TRBV7-3, the J gene TRBJ2-2; 8 bases match TRBD1. The V segment lost 2 bases and the J segment 7 bases; nucleotides outside the gene matches: 3. CDR1 is SGHTA and CDR2 is FQGTGA in the germline V gene. The CDR3 covers 14 residues. CDR3 in amino acids: CASSLQGAVGELFF. CDR3 DNA sequence: TGTGCCAGCAGCTTACAGGGGGCGGTCGGGGAGCTGTTTTTT.

V gene TRBV4-2 combines with J gene TRBJ1-5; D may be TRBD1 (5 bases). With 0 bases removed from V and 7 bases from J, the gap between germline ends came to 7 bases. Per germline, CDR1 LGHNA and CDR2 YNFKEQ. The CDR3 consists of 13 residues. DNA for the CDR3: TGTGCCAGCAGCCAAGATAGGGGACAGCCCCAGCATTTT. Translation: CASSQDRGQPQHF.

The gene calls are TRBV9 and TRBJ2-4; D is unclear. Trimming removed 0 bases at V and 1 base at J, with 14 bases between. This CDR3 has 17 residues. CDR1 is SGDLS and CDR2 is YYNGEE in the germline V gene. The CDR3 reads CASSVGQTLLAKNIQYF. The CDR3 nucleotides read TGTGCCAGCAGCGTAGGCCAGACACTTCTGGCCAAAAACATTCAGTACTTC. The variable domain in full, with the rest retrieved from reference TRBV9 and TRBJ2-4, is DSGVTQTPKHLITATGQRVTLRCSPRSGDLSVYWYQQSLDQGLQFLIQYYNGEERAKGNILERFSAQQFPDLHSELNLSSLELGDSALYFCASSVGQTLLAKNIQYFGAGTRLSVL.

The rearrangement uses TRBV18 and TRBJ1-4; D call uncertain. The CDR3 length is 16 residues. V lost 1 base, J lost 8 bases, and 17 bases lay in between. Germline CDR1 is KGHSH and CDR2 is LQKENI. Written as DNA, the CDR3 is TGTGCCAGCTCACCACGCTCCCGCGAATCGATGGAAAAACTGTTTTTT. The encoded protein is CASSPRSRESMEKLFF.